This T cell receptor (beta chain) was captured by sequencing in a study of radiation and T cells in renal cell carcinoma. Study results and caveats: In nephrectomy-only tumors, top 100 clonotypes averaged approximately 43%, versus approximately 54% irradiated.

The protocol was immunoSEQ multiplex PCR, while the TCRdb copy is restricted to in-frame clones and leaves out a portion. The data hold about 24,000 clones, with 58% observed a single time. This clone was observed once. Its target is not known. This CDR3 is 14 amino acids long. V lost 1 base and J 4 bases, leaving 9 bases between the germline ends. Germline CDR1 and CDR2: SGHRS and YFSETQ. Treatment described: treatment-naive control, cytoreductive nephrectomy. Material: tumor tissue, obtained from a patient whose treatment was nephrectomy without radiotherapy. The clonotype was recovered from a man aged 35 to 55 with renal cell carcinoma. This chain uses TRBV5-1 with TRBJ2-1, with no clear D. In DNA, the CDR3 is TGCGCCAGCAGCTTGTCCCAGGCGTACAATGAGCAGTTCTTC. As protein: CASSLSQAYNEQFF.